One sample yielded the 27 T cell receptor beta chains listed below, sequenced in a study of siplizumab effects on memory and regulatory T cells. Using immunoSEQ multiplex PCR, the repertoire was profiled, and TCRdb retains in-frame clones only, with some absent. The sample carries 85,000 to 120,000 clones, about 90% recorded once. Sequenced input: CD4+ T cells sorted from blood. All receptors derive from a human donor in good health.

The chain employs TRBV2 and TRBJ1-1; weak D call: TRBD1 (5 bases). Germline CDR1 SNHLY, CDR2 FYNNEI. CDR3 length: 12 residues. Trimming stripped 6 bases from V and 4 bases from J, with 9 bases between. CDR3: CASSTQGTEAFF. The CDR3 nucleotides read TGTGCCAGCAGCACCCAGGGCACTGAAGCTTTCTTT.

V and J are TRBV6-5 and TRBJ2-7; 7 bases fit TRBD1. Germline assignment: CDR1 MNHEY and CDR2 SVGAGI. V shed 6 bases, J shed 7 bases, and the junction held 9 bases outside the gene matches. The CDR3 is 13 residues long. Here the CDR3 DNA reads TGTGCCAGCAGCACAGGGGTTCTGGGGGAGCAGTACTTC. Its translation: CASSTGVLGEQYF.

The chain has TRBV27 and TRBJ2-7, with unresolved D. The V end lost 3 bases, the J end lost 0 bases, and 9 bases lay between the germline ends. CDR3 size: 14 residues. The germline V gene encodes CDR1 MNHEY and CDR2 SMNVEV (reference sequence). The CDR3 DNA is TGTGCCAGCAGTTTTACAAGTTACTCCTACGAGCAGTACTTC. The encoded protein is CASSFTSYSYEQYF.

V gene TRBV5-1 combines with J gene TRBJ2-7; D not certain. Per germline, CDR1 SGHRS and CDR2 YFSETQ. CDR3 length: 13 residues. Trimming cost V 0 bases and J 3 bases, with 7 bases left between them. CDR3 loop: CASSLDGFYEQYF. DNA for the CDR3: TGCGCCAGCAGCTTGGACGGGTTCTACGAGCAGTACTTC.

This chain links TRBV11-3 with TRBJ2-7; D might be TRBD2 (5 bases). Trimming shortened V by 5 bases and J by 0 bases, and 8 bases separated the two germline ends. Germline V gene lookup returns CDR1 SGHNT and CDR2 YENEEA. The CDR3 extends over 13 amino acids. CDR3 amino acids: CASSPGSSYEQYF. The CDR3 coding sequence is TGTGCCAGCAGCCCGGGATCCTCCTACGAGCAGTACTTC. Full variable domain (outside the CDR3, taken from reference TRBV11-3 and TRBJ2-7): EAGVVQSPRYKIIEKKQPVAFWCNPISGHNTLYWYLQNLGQGPELLIRYENEEAVDDSQLPKDRFSAERLKGVDSTLKIQPAELGDSAVYLCASSPGSSYEQYFGPGTRLTVT.

This clone came up a few times. The gene calls are TRBV4-1 and TRBJ2-1, with D possibly called TRBD1 or TRBD2 (5 bases each). V lost 0 bases and J 6 bases, leaving 12 bases between the germline ends. The germline gives CDR1 MGHRA, CDR2 YSYEKL. This CDR3 is built from 15 residues. The CDR3 coding sequence is TGCGCCAGCAGCCAAGAACCGGGGCCACCCAATGAGCAGTTCTTC. Translation: CASSQEPGPPNEQFF.

CDR3 DNA sequence: TGTGCCAGCTCACCAAGCGTACTAGACGACCCAGAGACCCAGTACTTC. Its translation is CASSPSVLDDPETQYF. The rearrangement links TRBV18 to TRBJ2-5, with D perhaps matching TRBD2 (5 bases). Per germline, CDR1 KGHSH and CDR2 LQKENI. The CDR3 length is 16 residues. Trimming cost V 2 bases and J 4 bases, with 17 bases left between them.

This chain joins TRBV2 and TRBJ1-1; D remains ambiguous. The CDR3 has 13 residues. Trimming left V 3 bases short and J 4 bases short, with 9 bases between. Germline CDR1 reads SNHLY; CDR2 reads FYNNEI. CDR3 sequence reads: CASSELLSTEAFF. CDR3 in DNA: TGTGCCAGCAGTGAGTTACTGAGCACTGAAGCTTTCTTT. Based on the CDR3 plus reference TRBV2 and TRBJ1-1, the full variable domain is EPEVTQTPSHQVTQMGQEVILRCVPISNHLYFYWYRQILGQKVEFLVSFYNNEISEKSEIFDDQFSVERPDGSNFTLKIRSTKLEDSAMYFCASSELLSTEAFFGQGTRLTVV.

The rearrangement joins TRBV5-1 to TRBJ1-1; TRBD1 agrees at 7 bases. With 3 bases clipped from V and 0 bases from J, the junction kept 2 bases outside the gene matches. The germline CDR1 and CDR2 sequences are SGHRS and YFSETQ. The CDR3 spans 14 residues. The CDR3 coding sequence is TGCGCCAGCAGCTGGGGACAGTTGAACACTGAAGCTTTCTTT. It encodes CASSWGQLNTEAFF.

This clone has a single count. V usage is TRBV19 and J usage is TRBJ1-1, with D uncertain. The CDR3 extends over 11 amino acids. With 7 bases removed from V and 4 bases from J, the gap between germline ends came to 7 bases. Germline CDR1 and CDR2: LNHDA and SQIVND (reference sequence). The CDR3: CASKSTTEAFF. The DNA for the CDR3 is TGTGCCAGTAAAAGTACCACTGAAGCTTTCTTT.

The chain uses TRBV19 and TRBJ2-7; 7 bases fit TRBD2. Germline CDR1 reads LNHDA; CDR2 reads SQIVND (reference sequence). V trimming: 3 bases; J trimming: 4 bases; junction bases outside the gene matches: 9. This CDR3 is 15 amino acids long. Here the CDR3 DNA reads TGTGCCAGTAGTATTACCCCGGGGGGTAGTTACGAGCAGTACTTC. Its protein product is CASSITPGGSYEQYF. Drawing the rest from reference TRBV19 and TRBJ2-7, the complete variable domain is DGGITQSPKYLFRKEGQNVTLSCEQNLNHDAMYWYRQDPGQGLRLIYYSQIVNDFQKGDIAEGYSVSREKKESFPLTVTSAQKNPTAFYLCASSITPGGSYEQYFGPGTRLTVT.

The genes are TRBV19 and TRBJ2-1; 9 positions match TRBD1. J was trimmed by 4 bases and V by 6 bases; bases with no gene match: 10. CDR3 length equals 16 residues. CDR1 and CDR2 (germline): LNHDA, SQIVND (reference sequence). CDR3 DNA sequence: TGTGCCAGTAGCGCTGCCGGGACAGGGTTTTACAATGAGCAGTTCTTC. Amino acid sequence: CASSAAGTGFYNEQFF.

The rearrangement links TRBV7-3 to TRBJ2-5, with a weak D call TRBD1 (6 bases). V lost 5 bases and J 1 base, leaving 14 bases between the germline ends. Germline V gives CDR1 SGHTA, CDR2 FQGTGA. The CDR3 has 15 residues. CDR3 protein: CASSLSRGFQETQYF. CDR3 in DNA: TGTGCCAGCAGCCTCTCCAGGGGTTTCCAAGAGACCCAGTACTTC.

The chain employs TRBV5-6 and TRBJ2-5; D is possibly TRBD2 (6 bases). This CDR3 spans 16 amino acids. V dropped 0 bases and J dropped 7 bases, with 19 bases sitting between them. CDR1 is SGHDT, CDR2 YYEEEE, per germline. CDR3 in DNA: TGTGCCAGCAGCTTGGCTGGCGGGACGGGCGCAGGGACCCAGTACTTC. Protein product: CASSLAGGTGAGTQYF.

This rearrangement joins TRBV2 to TRBJ1-5, with 10 nucleotides matching TRBD1. The CDR3 spans 15 residues. After removal of 5 bases from V and 5 bases from J, the junction contained 6 bases not matched to a gene. Per the germline V gene, CDR1 is SNHLY and CDR2 is FYNNEI. The CDR3 region has the DNA TGTGCCAGCAGTCGGGACAGGGGAATGGATCAGCCCCAGCATTTT. It yields the protein CASSRDRGMDQPQHF.

The chain uses TRBV4-2 and TRBJ1-6, with D perhaps TRBD1 (5 bases). In germline, CDR1 is LGHNA, CDR2 YNFKEQ. The CDR3 runs 15 residues. Trimming shortened V by 0 bases and J by 7 bases, and 10 bases separated the two germline ends. Here the CDR3 DNA reads TGTGCCAGCAGCCAAGACCAGGGAAAGAATTCACCCCTCCACTTT. Translation gives CASSQDQGKNSPLHF.

CDR3 loop: CAIRGRAYNEQFF. The CDR3 region has the DNA TGTGCCATCCGGGGGAGGGCCTACAATGAGCAGTTCTTC. This chain links TRBV5-4 with TRBJ2-1, with TRBD2 matching 7 bases. V lost 9 bases, J lost 2 bases, and 5 bases stayed unmatched. This CDR3 is built from 13 residues. Germline V gives CDR1 SGHNT, CDR2 YYREEE (reference sequence).

The V gene is TRBV7-8, the J gene TRBJ2-3; 9 bases map to TRBD2. Germline V gene lookup returns CDR1 SGHVS and CDR2 FQNEAQ. The CDR3 is 17 amino acids. V lost 1 base, J lost 6 bases, and 11 bases stayed unmatched. The CDR3 sequence is CASSLDGSGGVSDTQYF. The DNA of the CDR3 is TGTGCCAGCAGCTTAGATGGTAGCGGGGGCGTTTCTGATACGCAGTATTTT.

The chain links TRBV9 to TRBJ2-1, with a tentative D call TRBD2 (7 bases). Trimming cost V 6 bases and J 5 bases, with 21 bases left between them. This CDR3 has 16 amino acids. Per germline, CDR1 SGDLS and CDR2 YYNGEE. CDR3 sequence: CASTQLGGARNNEQFF. In nucleotides, the CDR3 is TGTGCCAGCACTCAACTGGGGGGGGCCCGGAACAATGAGCAGTTCTTC.

This clone showed up just a few times. The gene calls are TRBV27 and TRBJ1-2, with 7 bases identical to TRBD1. J lost 0 bases, V lost 7 bases, and 5 bases had no gene match. Germline V gene data show CDR1 as MNHEY and CDR2 as SMNVEV (reference sequence). The CDR3 length is 14 residues. CDR3 bases: TGTGCCAGCAAAAGGGACAGAGCTAACTATGGCTACACCTTC. Translation: CASKRDRANYGYTF.

The chain joins TRBV5-8 to TRBJ2-3, with D uncertain. Germline CDR1 SGHTS, CDR2 YDEGEE. The CDR3 contains 14 residues. The V and J ends lost 1 base and 1 base respectively, with 7 bases between them. The CDR3 here is CASSLSLGTDTQYF. In nucleotides, the CDR3 is TGTGCCAGCAGCTTGTCCCTTGGCACAGATACGCAGTATTTT.

The chain carries TRBV5-1 and TRBJ1-1; D uncertain. The V gene lost 2 bases and the J gene lost 3 bases, with 14 bases spanning the gap. This CDR3 has 15 amino acids. Germline V gene data show CDR1 as SGHRS and CDR2 as YFSETQ. CDR3 residues: CASSFSPDRDTEAFF. CDR3 in DNA: TGCGCCAGCAGCTTTAGCCCCGATCGAGACACTGAAGCTTTCTTT.

The chain links TRBV2 to TRBJ1-2; TRBD1 matches 8 bases. CDR3 size: 14 residues. CDR1 is SNHLY, CDR2 FYNNEI, per germline. Trimming at V came to 0 bases and at J to 7 bases, leaving 4 bases not matched to a gene. CDR3 DNA sequence: TGTGCCAGCAGTGAAGCCAGGGGGCTTGTTGGCTACACCTTC. It encodes CASSEARGLVGYTF.

This rearrangement joins TRBV7-3 to TRBJ1-3; possibly TRBD1 for D (6 bases). CDR1 is SGHTA, CDR2 FQGTGA, per germline. V was shortened by 4 bases and J by 4 bases, with 14 bases between the two germline ends. The CDR3 has 15 residues. The CDR3: CASSYTGTTGNTIYF. The CDR3 bases are TGTGCCAGCAGCTATACAGGGACTACAGGAAACACCATATATTTT.

The chain employs TRBV30 and TRBJ2-1; tentative D call: TRBD1 (6 bases). Trimming stripped 0 bases from V and 9 bases from J, with 15 bases between. Per the germline V gene, CDR1 is GTSNPN and CDR2 is SVGIG (reference sequence). The CDR3 is 14 residues long. CDR3 protein: CAWSVRIEGGEQFF. The CDR3, as DNA: TGTGCCTGGAGTGTACGTATCGAAGGGGGTGAGCAGTTCTTC.

This clone appeared a few times. This chain connects TRBV2 to TRBJ1-5; no clear D gene. The CDR3 covers 11 residues. V lost 6 bases to trimming and J lost 5 bases, with 5 bases between them. Germline values: CDR1 SNHLY, CDR2 FYNNEI. The CDR3 coding sequence is TGTGCCAGCAGCGCCGATCAGCCCCAGCATTTT. Encoded protein: CASSADQPQHF.

This rearrangement joins TRBV29-1 to TRBJ2-6, with D unclear. Germline V gene sequence: CDR1 SQVTM, CDR2 ANQGSEA. This CDR3 is built from 13 residues. V lost 6 bases to trimming and J lost 1 base, with 7 bases between them. CDR3 protein: CSVTVSGANVLTF. CDR3 nucleotide sequence: TGCAGCGTCACCGTGTCTGGGGCCAACGTCCTGACTTTC. The full variable domain, with the rest looked up from reference TRBV29-1 and TRBJ2-6, is SAVISQKPSRDICQRGTSLTIQCQVDSQVTMMFWYRQQPGQSLTLIATANQGSEATYESGFVIDKFPISRPNLTFSTLTVSNMSPEDSSIYLCSVTVSGANVLTFGAGSRLTVL.